A single TCR beta chain is shown here with its context. CDR1 LNHDA and CDR2 SQIVND come from the germline V gene (reference sequence). The V and J ends lost 5 bases and 3 bases respectively, with 10 bases between them. This CDR3 is built from 14 residues. Repertoires were generated with immunoSEQ multiplex PCR, while TCRdb's copy carries only in-frame clones and drops some. This table has 68,000 or so clones, over 70% appearing once. The data were obtained in a study of blood T cell repertoires in COVID-19. The material sequenced was peripheral blood. The TCR sequence derives from a human donor in a cohort sampled during active COVID-19. The J gene is TRBJ2-2, the V gene TRBV19, with unresolved D. This CDR3 is CASSFQAYTGELFF. In nucleotides, the CDR3 is TGTGCCAGTAGTTTCCAAGCTTACACCGGGGAGCTGTTTTTT.